The 14 T cell receptor beta chains presented below share a single source sample, sequenced in a study of beta chain features in type 1 diabetes. Study-level results: In all four CD4+ subsets, TCRB CDR3 length was significantly, moderately reduced in type 1 diabetes.

For these receptors, no antigen is known. Of the isolated RNA, all was reverse transcribed, and so the sequenced material was expressed TCRB transcripts. Method: immunoSEQ multiplex PCR; TCRdb's copy keeps in-frame clones and lacks some. Of over 300,000 clones in the sample, about a tenth are singletons; the top ten hold 1%. The specimen sequenced was central memory CD4+ T cells from blood. These receptors were collected from a man aged 25-45 years with type 1 diabetes.

This clone has only a few counts. The chain is built from TRBV5-1 and TRBJ1-6; 7 bases fit TRBD1. This CDR3 is 13 amino acids long. Germline V gene data show CDR1 as SGHRS and CDR2 as YFSETQ. The trim removed 4 bases at V and 12 bases at J, leaving 7 bases unmatched. The CDR3 spells CASSPQGREPLHF. In DNA form, the CDR3 reads TGCGCCAGCAGCCCACAGGGGCGGGAACCCCTCCACTTT.

The rearrangement uses TRBV6-5 and TRBJ1-1; D gene uncertain. Germline V lookup: CDR1 MNHEY, CDR2 SVGAGI. V lost 6 bases to trimming and J lost 1 base, with 3 bases between them. This CDR3 has 11 amino acids. CDR3 loop: CASSGNTEAFF. Written as DNA, the CDR3 is TGTGCCAGCAGCGGGAACACTGAAGCTTTCTTT.

In this sample, this clone turned up a few times. This chain links TRBV29-1 with TRBJ2-5, with TRBD2 as a possible D gene (5 bases). Trimming stripped 7 bases from V and 5 bases from J, with 11 bases between. This CDR3 has 11 amino acids. Germline assignment: CDR1 SQVTM and CDR2 ANQGSEA. The CDR3 nucleotides read TGCAGCGCCTGGACTTTTGAGACCCAGTACTTC. Translation: CSAWTFETQYF.

This clone was recorded a few times. This chain joins TRBV30 and TRBJ2-1; D may be TRBD1 (6 bases). The CDR3 extends over 13 amino acids. Deletions cut 2 bases from V and 9 bases from J, with 14 bases between. Germline CDR1 reads GTSNPN; CDR2 reads SVGIG (reference sequence). CDR3 residues: CAWSQGPASEQFF. DNA of the CDR3: TGTGCCTGGAGTCAGGGGCCAGCTAGTGAGCAGTTCTTC.

This clone was seen a handful of times. Sequence at one end of the junction differs from germline and may be a read error. CDR3 sequence reads: CASSPGSSYEQYF. The CDR3 DNA reads TGTGCCAGCAGTCCGGGGAGCTCCTACGAGCAGTACTTC. This sequence joins TRBV10-3 and TRBJ2-7, with a tentative D call TRBD2 (5 bases). Per the germline V gene, CDR1 is ENHRY and CDR2 is SYGVKD. The CDR3 covers 13 residues.

V is TRBV2 and J is TRBJ2-3; D unresolved. CDR1 is SNHLY and CDR2 is FYNNEI in the germline V gene. The length of the CDR3 is 14 residues. Trimming removed 7 bases at V and 2 bases at J, with 13 bases between. CDR3 sequence reads: CASTGLGDTDTQYF. CDR3 DNA sequence: TGTGCCAGCACTGGGCTAGGCGACACAGATACGCAGTATTTT. The full variable domain, in which reference TRBV2 and TRBJ2-3 provide the parts outside the CDR3, is EPEVTQTPSHQVTQMGQEVILRCVPISNHLYFYWYRQILGQKVEFLVSFYNNEISEKSEIFDDQFSVERPDGSNFTLKIRSTKLEDSAMYFCASTGLGDTDTQYFGPGTRLTVL.

This clone has just a few counts. The chain carries TRBV2 and TRBJ2-5; 7 bases line up with TRBD1. The germline gives CDR1 SNHLY, CDR2 FYNNEI. With 6 bases clipped from V and 2 bases from J, the junction kept 6 bases outside the gene matches. The CDR3 has 14 residues. For the CDR3, the DNA is TGTGCCAGCAGCAAAGGGACAGTTCAAGAGACCCAGTACTTC. This sequence encodes CASSKGTVQETQYF.

This clone was picked up many times. Distinct nucleotide sequences in the sample also encode this CDR3. The chain couples TRBV9 to TRBJ2-3; 9 nucleotides match TRBD2. V shed 0 bases and J 3 bases; nucleotides not matched to a gene: 2. Germline V gives CDR1 SGDLS, CDR2 YYNGEE. The CDR3 is 15 residues long. CDR3: CASSVGLAGTDTQYF. DNA of the CDR3: TGTGCCAGCAGCGTAGGGCTAGCGGGGACAGATACGCAGTATTTT.

This clone occurred a few times. The chain recombines TRBV5-8 with TRBJ2-1; D call uncertain. CDR1 and CDR2 from the germline V gene are SGHTS and YDEGEE. V lost 0 bases and J lost 3, with 16 bases in between. CDR3 length equals 17 residues. This CDR3 reads CASSLGPNGRLYNEQFF. For the CDR3, the DNA is TGTGCCAGCAGCTTGGGTCCTAACGGACGCCTCTACAATGAGCAGTTCTTC.

This clone occurred a few times. The junction differs from germline at one of its ends, possibly a read error. The chain joins TRBV18 to TRBJ2-2, with 8 bases that match TRBD1. CDR1 and CDR2 from the germline V gene are KGHSH and LQKENI. The CDR3 sequence is 16 residues long. The CDR3 DNA is TGTGCCAGCTCTCCGACAGGGGTTGGAAACAGCGGGGAGCTGTTTTTT. Translated, it gives CASSPTGVGNSGELFF.

In this sample, this clone turned up many times. The chain combines TRBV28 with TRBJ1-2; no firm D call. V lost 2 bases and J 2 bases, leaving 9 bases between the germline ends. Germline V lookup: CDR1 MDHEN, CDR2 SYDVKM. The CDR3 covers 14 residues. The CDR3 nucleotides are TGTGCCAGCAGTTTAGCCGGGGAGAACTATGGCTACACCTTC. Amino acids: CASSLAGENYGYTF.

The chain links TRBV19 to TRBJ2-1, with D perhaps TRBD2 (5 bases). The CDR3 covers 14 residues. The germline V gene encodes CDR1 LNHDA and CDR2 SQIVND (reference sequence). V gave up 1 base and J gave up 7 bases, with 11 bases separating them. CDR3 in amino acids: CASSIVASGNEQFF. CDR3 bases: TGTGCCAGTAGTATAGTAGCGTCGGGGAATGAGCAGTTCTTC.

The genes are TRBV9 and TRBJ2-3; the D gene could be TRBD1 or TRBD2 (5 bases each). CDR3 length: 14 amino acids. In germline, CDR1 is SGDLS, CDR2 YYNGEE. With 0 bases removed from V and 5 bases from J, the gap between germline ends came to 10 bases. DNA of the CDR3: TGTGCCAGCAGCGTAGGGGGGTTAGAAGATACGCAGTATTTT. It encodes CASSVGGLEDTQYF. Full variable domain (remainder filled in from reference TRBV9 and TRBJ2-3): DSGVTQTPKHLITATGQRVTLRCSPRSGDLSVYWYQQSLDQGLQFLIQYYNGEERAKGNILERFSAQQFPDLHSELNLSSLELGDSALYFCASSVGGLEDTQYFGPGTRLTVL.

This rearrangement joins TRBV7-9 to TRBJ1-4; 7 positions match TRBD1. Germline loops: CDR1 SEHNR, CDR2 FQNEAQ (reference sequence). J gave up 4 bases and V 5 bases, and 4 bases lay outside the gene matches. The length of the CDR3 is 14 residues. The CDR3 nucleotides read TGTGCCAGCAGCCATGGGACAGTTAATGAAAAACTGTTTTTT. Its translation: CASSHGTVNEKLFF.